A selection of T cell receptor beta chains follows, all from one sample in a study of blood T cell repertoires in COVID-19. Data came from immunoSEQ multiplex PCR; TCRdb stores just in-frame clones and leaves some out. The sample has more than 100,000 clones, 75% to 90% seen once. Sequencing was performed on peripheral blood. These receptors were taken from a man aged 45-65 years with active or convalescent COVID-19. CDR3s include the opening cysteine and the closing phenylalanine or tryptophan. The D gene is left open where the match is weak. Clone size is not always given. Where it is, it says once, few, many or a class for expanded clones.

j_call: TRBJ2-7
clone_size: .
v_call: TRBV6-2/TRBV6-3
d_call: .
cdr3_aa: CASSPPSGVYEQYF
cdr3_nt: TGTGCCAGCAGCCCTCCCTCAGGGGTCTACGAGCAGTACTTC

j_call: TRBJ1-2
clone_size: .
v_call: TRBV6-2/TRBV6-3
d_call: .
cdr3_aa: CASSYGSTFYGYTF
cdr3_nt: TGTGCCAGCAGTTACGGGAGTACGTTCTATGGCTACACCTTC

j_call: TRBJ2-3
clone_size: .
v_call: TRBV2
d_call: .
cdr3_aa: CASSQIRVTDTQYF
cdr3_nt: TGTGCCAGCAGTCAGATCCGGGTCACAGATACGCAGTATTTT

j_call: TRBJ2-5
clone_size: .
v_call: TRBV5-1
d_call: .
cdr3_aa: CASSLEGVAGETQYF
cdr3_nt: TGCGCCAGCAGCTTGGAAGGGGTTGCCGGTGAGACCCAGTACTTC

j_call: TRBJ2-1
clone_size: .
v_call: TRBV14
d_call: .
cdr3_aa: CASSQVGQYNEQFF
cdr3_nt: TGTGCCAGCAGCCAAGTGGGGCAGTACAATGAGCAGTTCTTC

j_call: TRBJ2-7
clone_size: .
v_call: TRBV6-5
d_call: TRBD2
cdr3_aa: CASTPGAGGPYEQYF
cdr3_nt: TGTGCCAGCACCCCCGGAGCGGGGGGGCCGTACGAGCAGTACTTC

j_call: TRBJ2-7
clone_size: .
v_call: TRBV4-1
d_call: .
cdr3_aa: CASSQDGRFYEQYF
cdr3_nt: TGCGCCAGCAGCCAAGACGGGAGATTCTACGAGCAGTACTTC

j_call: TRBJ2-3
clone_size: .
v_call: TRBV4-1
d_call: .
cdr3_aa: CASSQVVRDTDTQYF
cdr3_nt: TGCGCCAGCAGCCAAGTCGTGCGGGACACAGATACGCAGTATTTT

j_call: TRBJ2-7
clone_size: .
v_call: TRBV2
d_call: TRBD2
cdr3_aa: CASQWAGETYEQYF
cdr3_nt: TGTGCCAGCCAGTGGGCGGGGGAGACCTACGAGCAGTACTTC

j_call: TRBJ1-6
clone_size: .
v_call: TRBV24-1
d_call: TRBD1
cdr3_aa: CATSDRTGLNSPLHF
cdr3_nt: TGTGCCACCAGTGACCGGACAGGGCTAAATTCACCCCTCCACTTT

j_call: TRBJ1-1
clone_size: .
v_call: TRBV7-2
d_call: .
cdr3_aa: CASSLLVSRAGTEAFF
cdr3_nt: TGTGCCAGCAGCTTACTAGTTAGTCGCGCCGGGACTGAAGCTTTCTTT

j_call: TRBJ1-4
clone_size: .
v_call: TRBV18
d_call: TRBD1
cdr3_aa: CASSPRGDRTNEKLFF
cdr3_nt: TGTGCCAGCTCACCACGGGGGGACAGGACTAATGAAAAACTGTTTTTT

j_call: TRBJ2-5
clone_size: .
v_call: TRBV18
d_call: .
cdr3_aa: CASSPPLGTRGSETQYF
cdr3_nt: TGTGCCAGCTCACCACCTCTCGGAACTCGGGGGTCCGAGACCCAGTACTTC

j_call: TRBJ2-3
clone_size: once
v_call: TRBV30
d_call: .
cdr3_aa: CAEGQPGSTDTQYF
cdr3_nt: TGTGCGGAAGGACAGCCCGGTAGCACAGATACGCAGTATTTT

j_call: TRBJ1-5
clone_size: .
v_call: TRBV3-1/TRBV3-2
d_call: .
cdr3_aa: CASSHCPGQKSNQPQHF
cdr3_nt: TGTGCCAGCAGCCATTGCCCGGGACAAAAAAGCAATCAGCCCCAGCATTTT

j_call: TRBJ2-3
clone_size: .
v_call: TRBV7-2
d_call: TRBD2
cdr3_aa: CASSERGLAGGVQYF
cdr3_nt: TGTGCCAGCAGCGAAAGGGGACTAGCGGGGGGTGTGCAGTATTTT

j_call: TRBJ2-5
clone_size: .
v_call: TRBV19
d_call: TRBD2
cdr3_aa: CASRGLAGGGLETQYF
cdr3_nt: TGTGCCAGCCGAGGACTAGCGGGAGGGGGGTTAGAGACCCAGTACTTC

j_call: TRBJ2-1
clone_size: .
v_call: TRBV5-1
d_call: TRBD1
cdr3_aa: CASSSGQASSYNEQFF
cdr3_nt: TGCGCCAGCAGCTCCGGACAGGCGAGCTCCTACAATGAGCAGTTCTTC

j_call: TRBJ1-2
clone_size: once
v_call: TRBV28
d_call: .
cdr3_aa: CASSSPRGEDGYTF
cdr3_nt: TGTGCCAGCAGTTCCCCTAGGGGTGAGGATGGCTACACCTTC

j_call: TRBJ2-3
clone_size: .
v_call: TRBV27
d_call: .
cdr3_aa: CASRREDTQYF
cdr3_nt: TGTGCCAGCAGGCGGGAAGATACGCAGTATTTT

j_call: TRBJ2-7
clone_size: .
v_call: TRBV25-1
d_call: TRBD1
cdr3_aa: CASSESTGVGFYEQYF
cdr3_nt: TGTGCCAGCAGTGAATCCACAGGGGTAGGTTTCTACGAGCAGTACTTC

j_call: TRBJ2-1
clone_size: .
v_call: TRBV27
d_call: TRBD1
cdr3_aa: CASSVMDRAYNEQFF
cdr3_nt: TGTGCCAGCAGTGTAATGGACAGGGCATACAATGAGCAGTTCTTC

j_call: TRBJ2-7
clone_size: few
v_call: TRBV6-2/TRBV6-3
d_call: TRBD1
cdr3_aa: CASSPGQGSIEQYF
cdr3_nt: TGTGCCAGCAGTCCGGGACAGGGGTCGATCGAGCAGTACTTC

j_call: TRBJ1-6
clone_size: once
v_call: TRBV2
d_call: TRBD1
cdr3_aa: CASILRQGNNSPLHF
cdr3_nt: TGTGCCAGCATCCTTAGACAGGGGAATAATTCACCCCTCCACTTT

j_call: TRBJ2-1
clone_size: .
v_call: TRBV13
d_call: .
cdr3_aa: CASSLGRNEQFF
cdr3_nt: TGTGCCAGCAGCTTAGGCAGGAATGAGCAGTTCTTC

j_call: TRBJ2-7
clone_size: few
v_call: TRBV10-1
d_call: .
cdr3_aa: CASSGLTLGEQYF
cdr3_nt: TGCGCCAGCAGCGGACTGACCCTAGGAGAGCAGTACTTC

j_call: TRBJ1-1
clone_size: .
v_call: TRBV19
d_call: TRBD1
cdr3_aa: CASRRQGRSSEAFF
cdr3_nt: TGTGCCAGTAGGAGACAGGGAAGGTCTTCTGAAGCTTTCTTT

j_call: TRBJ1-5
clone_size: .
v_call: TRBV7-2
d_call: TRBD1
cdr3_aa: CASSLGDRVQPQHF
cdr3_nt: TGTGCCAGCAGCTTAGGGGACAGGGTACAGCCCCAGCATTTT

j_call: TRBJ2-3
clone_size: .
v_call: TRBV6-5
d_call: TRBD2
cdr3_aa: CASSSASGRADTQYF
cdr3_nt: TGTGCCAGCAGTTCTGCTAGCGGGAGGGCAGATACGCAGTATTTT

j_call: TRBJ2-1
clone_size: .
v_call: TRBV19
d_call: .
cdr3_aa: CASSSSGWEPYNEQFF
cdr3_nt: TGTGCCAGTAGTAGTAGCGGCTGGGAACCCTACAATGAGCAGTTCTTC

j_call: TRBJ1-4
clone_size: .
v_call: TRBV27
d_call: TRBD1
cdr3_aa: CASSSMGTGNEKLFF
cdr3_nt: TGTGCCAGCAGTTCGATGGGGACAGGGAATGAAAAACTGTTTTTT

j_call: TRBJ2-2
clone_size: .
v_call: TRBV7-2
d_call: TRBD2
cdr3_aa: CASSSPSGGNLAGELFF
cdr3_nt: TGTGCCAGCAGCTCACCTAGCGGGGGAAATTTGGCCGGGGAGCTGTTTTTT

j_call: TRBJ2-7
clone_size: .
v_call: TRBV1
d_call: .
cdr3_aa: CTSTTDRGRVYEQYF
cdr3_nt: TGCACCAGCACCACGGACAGGGGGCGCGTTTACGAGCAGTACTTC

j_call: TRBJ1-2
clone_size: .
v_call: TRBV2
d_call: .
cdr3_aa: CASSPGVLANYGYTF
cdr3_nt: TGTGCCAGCAGTCCAGGCGTTCTGGCTAACTATGGCTACACCTTC

j_call: TRBJ2-2
clone_size: .
v_call: TRBV14
d_call: TRBD1
cdr3_aa: CASSRRHRGLNTGELFF
cdr3_nt: TGTGCCAGCAGCAGAAGACACAGGGGGCTTAACACCGGGGAGCTGTTTTTT

j_call: TRBJ1-5
clone_size: few
v_call: TRBV19
d_call: .
cdr3_aa: CASSISGREVNQPQHF
cdr3_nt: TGTGCCAGTAGTATAAGCGGCAGGGAGGTCAATCAGCCCCAGCATTTT

j_call: TRBJ2-5
clone_size: once
v_call: TRBV6-5
d_call: .
cdr3_aa: CASRVERSQETQYF
cdr3_nt: TGTGCCAGCAGAGTAGAGCGGAGCCAAGAGACCCAGTACTTC

j_call: TRBJ1-5
clone_size: .
v_call: TRBV6-2/TRBV6-3
d_call: .
cdr3_aa: CASSGGNNQPQHF
cdr3_nt: TGTGCCAGCAGCGGGGGCAACAATCAGCCCCAGCATTTT

j_call: TRBJ1-2
clone_size: .
v_call: TRBV27
d_call: .
cdr3_aa: CASSLRGGYGYTF
cdr3_nt: TGTGCCAGCAGTTTGAGGGGGGGCTATGGCTACACCTTC

j_call: TRBJ1-1
clone_size: few
v_call: TRBV7-9
d_call: .
cdr3_aa: CASSLIGAENTEAFF
cdr3_nt: TGTGCCAGCAGCTTAATAGGGGCCGAGAACACTGAAGCTTTCTTT